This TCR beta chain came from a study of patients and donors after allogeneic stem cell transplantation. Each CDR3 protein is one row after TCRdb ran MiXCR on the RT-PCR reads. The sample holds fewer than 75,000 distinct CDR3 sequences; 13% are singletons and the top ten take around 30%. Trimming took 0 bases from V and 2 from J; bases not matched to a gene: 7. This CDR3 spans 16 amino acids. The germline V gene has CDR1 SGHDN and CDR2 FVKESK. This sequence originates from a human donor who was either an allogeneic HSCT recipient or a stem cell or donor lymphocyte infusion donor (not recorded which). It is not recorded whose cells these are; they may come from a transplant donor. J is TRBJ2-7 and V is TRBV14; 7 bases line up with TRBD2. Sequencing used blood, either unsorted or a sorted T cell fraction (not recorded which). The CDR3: CASSQDEAGAAYEQYF. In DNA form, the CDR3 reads TGTGCCAGCAGCCAAGATGAGGCGGGAGCGGCCTACGAGCAGTACTTC.